This T cell receptor (beta chain) appears in the sequencing data of a study of blood T cell repertoires in COVID-19. Study information: COVID-19 samples from acute and convalescent phases originated in the United States, Italy and Spain.

This table comes from immunoSEQ multiplex PCR, and its TCRdb copy is limited to in-frame clones, with some not included. The repertoire consists of 200,000 to 250,000 clones, with 86% occurring once and the leading ten covering nearly 4.5%. V lost 3 bases and J 0 bases, leaving 9 bases between the germline ends. The germline V gene has CDR1 KGHSH and CDR2 LQKENI. This CDR3 contains 15 residues. V gene TRBV18 combines with J gene TRBJ2-1; D call uncertain. The sequenced sample was peripheral blood. The clonotype comes from a man between 50 and 59 years old with acute or convalescent COVID-19. The CDR3 reads CASSPPMSSYNEQFF. CDR3 nucleotide sequence: TGTGCCAGCTCACCTCCGATGAGCTCCTACAATGAGCAGTTCTTC.